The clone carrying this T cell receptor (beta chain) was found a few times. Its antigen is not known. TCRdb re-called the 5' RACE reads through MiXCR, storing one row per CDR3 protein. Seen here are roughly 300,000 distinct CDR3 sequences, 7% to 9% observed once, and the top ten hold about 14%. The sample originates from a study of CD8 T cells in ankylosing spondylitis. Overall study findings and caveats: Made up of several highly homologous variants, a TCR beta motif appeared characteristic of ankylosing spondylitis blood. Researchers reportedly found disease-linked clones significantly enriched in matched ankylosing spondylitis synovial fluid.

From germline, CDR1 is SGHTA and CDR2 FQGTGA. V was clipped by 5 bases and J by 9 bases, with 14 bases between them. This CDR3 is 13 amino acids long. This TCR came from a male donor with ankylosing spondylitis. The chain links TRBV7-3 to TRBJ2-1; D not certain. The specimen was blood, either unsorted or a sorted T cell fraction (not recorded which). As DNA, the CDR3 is TGTGCCAGCAGCATCAGCCACACGGCTGAGCAGTTCTTC. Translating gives CASSISHTAEQFF.